These 15 T cell receptor beta chains were all obtained from the same sample, sequenced in a study of blood T cell repertoires in COVID-19. The assay was immunoSEQ multiplex PCR, and TCRdb's table has in-frame clones only and misses some. The table records roughly 120,000 clones, roughly 85% of them present only once. Input material: peripheral blood. The receptors stem from a woman aged 60-75 years with acute or convalescent COVID-19.

The chain couples TRBV28 to TRBJ2-1; 10 bases fit TRBD1. Germline CDR1 is MDHEN and CDR2 is SYDVKM. Unmatched junction bases numbered 10, after V lost 5 bases and J lost 9 bases. The CDR3 has 15 residues. The CDR3 sequence: CASSPPGQGFGEQFF. The DNA of the CDR3 is TGTGCCAGCAGTCCACCGGGACAGGGGTTCGGTGAGCAGTTCTTC.

The rearrangement joins TRBV19 to TRBJ2-1, with TRBD2 identical over 8 bases. V was pared by 1 base and J by 2 bases, with 4 bases of the junction left unmatched. The CDR3 covers 16 residues. From germline, CDR1 is LNHDA and CDR2 SQIVND (reference sequence). The CDR3 nucleotides read TGTGCCAGTAGTATAGTGGCGGGGGGACCCTACAATGAGCAGTTCTTC. Its translation: CASSIVAGGPYNEQFF.

This chain uses TRBV5-1 with TRBJ2-5, with D maybe TRBD2 (5 bases). V was pared by 0 bases and J by 2 bases, with 14 bases between. This CDR3 has 16 amino acids. The germline CDR1 and CDR2 sequences are SGHRS and YFSETQ. CDR3 sequence (DNA): TGCGCCAGCAGCTTGGGGGCCCTGGACTTTCAAGAGACCCAGTACTTC. Amino acid sequence: CASSLGALDFQETQYF.

V is TRBV19 and J is TRBJ2-2; D is possibly TRBD1 (5 bases). The germline V gene has CDR1 LNHDA and CDR2 SQIVND (reference sequence). V was pared by 3 bases and J by 1 base, with 6 bases between. The CDR3 runs to 14 residues. The CDR3 sequence: CASSITGNTGELFF. Here the CDR3 DNA reads TGTGCCAGTAGTATTACAGGGAACACCGGGGAGCTGTTTTTT.

The chain combines TRBV18 with TRBJ1-1; 9 nucleotides line up with TRBD1. CDR3 length: 15 residues. Per the germline V gene, CDR1 is KGHSH and CDR2 is LQKENI. V lost 4 bases, J lost 1 base, and 4 bases stayed unmatched. Here the CDR3 reads CASSQGTGRNTEAFF. The CDR3 region has the DNA TGTGCCAGCTCACAAGGGACAGGGCGGAACACTGAAGCTTTCTTT.

The V and J genes are TRBV10-1 and TRBJ2-1; the D gene is possibly TRBD1 (6 bases). Germline V gene data show CDR1 as WNHNN and CDR2 as SYGVQD (reference sequence). The CDR3 is made up of 14 amino acids. Deletions cut 8 bases from V and 10 bases from J, with 21 bases between. The CDR3 reads CASGLRTESEEQFF. In DNA form, the CDR3 reads TGCGCCAGCGGACTTCGGACAGAATCGGAAGAGCAGTTCTTC.

This clone occurred a few times. This chain joins TRBV7-9 and TRBJ1-1; D is uncertain. The germline V and J ends were trimmed by 4 bases and 1 base, with 10 bases remaining between them. This CDR3 has 14 amino acids. Germline CDR1 and CDR2: SEHNR and FQNEAQ (reference sequence). The CDR3 coding sequence is TGTGCCAGCAGCTCTAGGGCGGGGAACACTGAAGCTTTCTTT. Its protein product is CASSSRAGNTEAFF.

This rearrangement joins TRBV28 to TRBJ1-2, with D perhaps TRBD1 (6 bases). Trimming cost V 3 bases and J 4 bases, with 9 bases left between them. The CDR3 sequence is 13 residues long. Germline-derived CDR1 and CDR2 are MDHEN and SYDVKM. The CDR3 DNA is TGTGCCAGCAGTTTTACAGGGACCTATGGCTACACCTTC. This translates into CASSFTGTYGYTF.

The chain has TRBV5-1 and TRBJ1-6, with unresolved D. This CDR3 has 15 residues. The germline CDR1 and CDR2 sequences are SGHRS and YFSETQ. V lost 1 base, J lost 9 bases, and 14 bases lay in between. For the CDR3, the DNA is TGCGCCAGCAGCTTGACGGCAAGTCGGGTTTCACCCCTCCACTTT. This codes for CASSLTASRVSPLHF.

V usage is TRBV20-1 and J usage is TRBJ2-3, with no clear D. Trimming pared 3 bases from V and 8 bases from J, leaving 12 bases between. This CDR3 spans 12 amino acids. Germline lookup yields CDR1 DFQATT and CDR2 SNEGSKA (reference sequence). This chain's CDR3 is CSASLEHLTQYF. The CDR3 coding sequence is TGCAGTGCTAGTCTCGAGCATCTTACGCAGTATTTT.

This clone was seen a handful of times. The CDR3, as DNA: TGTGCCAGCAGCAAGCGGGAGCGGTCGACAGATACGCAGTATTTT. Its protein product is CASSKRERSTDTQYF. The chain employs TRBV3-1 (or the pseudogene TRBV3-2) and TRBJ2-3; 8 positions agree with TRBD2. CDR1 is LGHDT and CDR2 is YNNKEL in the germline V gene (reference sequence). The CDR3 contains 15 residues. The J segment lost 3 bases and the V segment lost 5 bases, leaving 7 bases of the junction unmatched.

This clone was counted only a few times. The chain recombines TRBV19 with TRBJ1-2, with D possibly being TRBD1 (5 bases). Germline V lookup: CDR1 LNHDA, CDR2 SQIVND (reference sequence). The CDR3 runs to 11 residues. Between the trimmed V and J ends, which lost 10 bases and 3 bases, there was a span of 9 bases. The CDR3 nucleotides read TGTGCCACCCAGGGTTACTATGGCTACACCTTC. Amino acids: CATQGYYGYTF.

This chain uses TRBV9 with TRBJ2-7; D not certain. Trimming stripped 0 bases from V and 3 bases from J, with 10 bases between. The CDR3 sequence is 14 residues long. The V gene's germline CDR1 is SGDLS and CDR2 YYNGEE. For the CDR3, the DNA is TGTGCCAGCAGCGTAGTCCCGAACAGCTACGAGCAGTACTTC. It is translated as CASSVVPNSYEQYF.

V is TRBV4-3 and J is TRBJ2-1, with 11 bases aligning to TRBD2. V dropped 4 bases and J dropped 10; count of bases not matched to a gene: 9. Germline CDR1 LGHNA, CDR2 YSLEER. The CDR3 is 15 amino acids. CDR3 nucleotides: TGCGCCAGCAGCCGTGTTGGGCTAGCGGGAGGAGAGCAGTTCTTC. The encoded protein is CASSRVGLAGGEQFF.

The gene calls are TRBV2 and TRBJ2-1, with a weak D call TRBD2 (6 bases). The germline gives CDR1 SNHLY, CDR2 FYNNEI. This CDR3 is built from 14 residues. Trimming took 7 bases from V and 5 from J, leaving 15 bases between them. The CDR3 loop reads CASMNGRGNNEQFF. The CDR3 bases are TGTGCCAGCATGAACGGGCGGGGCAACAATGAGCAGTTCTTC.